These 5 T cell receptor beta chains were all obtained from the same sample, sequenced in a study of blood T cell repertoires in COVID-19. Sequenced by immunoSEQ multiplex PCR; TCRdb stores in-frame clones only, minus some. The profile shows 180,000 or so clones, 70% to 90% of them singletons. The sequenced sample was peripheral blood. The receptors here all came from a human donor with active or convalescent COVID-19. The donor label of this sample is uncertain.

V usage is TRBV5-1 and J usage is TRBJ2-1; 12 bases agree with TRBD2. The ends lost 0 bases at V and 8 bases at J; junction bases unmatched: 9. The length of the CDR3 is 17 residues. CDR1 is SGHRS and CDR2 is YFSETQ in the germline V gene. The CDR3 DNA is TGCGCCAGCAGCTTGGCCCTAGCGGGAGGGCCGCAGGATGAGCAGTTCTTC. It encodes CASSLALAGGPQDEQFF.

The V call is TRBV11-2, the J call TRBJ2-7; 9 bases map to TRBD1. V shed 5 bases, J shed 5 bases, and the junction held 4 bases outside the gene matches. The germline CDR1 and CDR2 sequences are SGHAT and FQNNGV. The CDR3 loop spans 13 amino acids. CDR3 in DNA: TGTGCCAGCAGCCCGGGGGACAGGGACGAGCAGTACTTC. Protein product: CASSPGDRDEQYF.

The CDR3 DNA follows: TGCGCCAGCAGTCCGGGACTAGCGGGGAGCAGCACAGATACGCAGTATTTT. Translated, it gives CASSPGLAGSSTDTQYF. The rearrangement uses TRBV10-1 and TRBJ2-3, with 13 nucleotides matching TRBD2. In germline, CDR1 is WNHNN, CDR2 SYGVQD (reference sequence). The CDR3 spans 17 residues. J was trimmed by 0 bases and V by 5 bases; bases with no gene match: 5.

The chain links TRBV12-5 to TRBJ2-5; D is undetermined. Trimming pared 1 base from V and 3 bases from J, leaving 15 bases between. Per the germline V gene, CDR1 is LGHNT and CDR2 is FRNRAP. This CDR3 is 16 amino acids long. In nucleotides, the CDR3 is TGTGCTAGTGGTTTGGGGCTAGTCGGCAGTAAAGAGACCCAGTACTTC. Residues: CASGLGLVGSKETQYF.

The rearrangement uses TRBV23-1 and TRBJ2-3, with 7 bases that match TRBD2. TRBV23-1 belongs to the ORF category, with a function that is uncertain. This CDR3 comprises 21 residues. V lost 1 base to trimming and J lost 9 bases; unmatched junction nucleotides: 28. CDR3 sequence reads: CASSQWQRGVSGCKEGRTQYF. In DNA, the CDR3 is TGCGCCAGCAGTCAATGGCAACGGGGGGTTAGCGGGTGCAAGGAGGGAAGGACGCAGTATTTT.